This T cell receptor beta chain derives from a study of tumor-infiltrating lymphocytes in primary liver carcinoma. The overall study: The patients included men and women who were aged 30 to 69 years. Sequencing of the samples generated roughly 3.5 to 7.5 million productive TCRbeta reads, with similar yields across tissue types.

The study's findings and limits: Unsorted bulk processing meant the study did not compare CD4+ and CD8+ repertoires.

The authors took blood RNA from unsorted whole blood and also extracted germline DNA. Researchers reported drawing about 4.2 milliliters of peripheral blood before surgery. Points on this clonotype: Its target is not known. It is likely a read error, because the conserved phenylalanine at the end of the CDR3 is missing.

Using a constant-region primer together with ProtoScript II reverse transcriptase, TCR beta cDNA was made from around 500 ng of total RNA. Researchers made the TCR beta libraries by running three nested multiplex PCR rounds with slightly modified ARM-PCR. A C-beta reverse primer was combined with TRBV1-TRBV30 forward primers in the first two PCR rounds, and each round had 10 cycles. TCRdb re-called the multiplex PCR reads through MiXCR, storing one row per CDR3 protein. The sample contains about 200,000 distinct CDR3 sequences, 65% of which appear only once. The V end lost 0 bases, the J end lost 6 bases, and 12 bases lay between the germline ends. The germline V gene encodes CDR1 SGHRS and CDR2 YFSETQ. The CDR3 consists of 15 residues.

The chain uses TRBV5-1 and TRBJ2-2; no definite D call. The receptor was isolated from a woman in her sixties with primary liver carcinoma and hepatitis B virus infection. The sample comprised peripheral blood. Here the CDR3 reads CASSLGAGLAGELFY. The DNA for the CDR3 is TGCGCCAGCAGCTTGGGGGCAGGTCTCGCCGGGGAGCTGTTTTAT.